The 2 T cell receptor beta chains given below trace back to one sample, sequenced in a study of blood T cell repertoires in COVID-19. The method was immunoSEQ multiplex PCR; TCRdb's version includes in-frame clones alone and lacks a portion of them. This table has under 300,000 clones, more than 75% appearing once. The sequencing input was PBMCs or T cells enriched from blood (not recorded which). The receptors were sampled from a woman between 40 and 50 years old with acute COVID-19.

CDR3 loop: CASSQNPGQGAIQPQHF. The CDR3 DNA follows: TGCGCCAGCAGCCAGAACCCGGGTCAGGGGGCGATTCAGCCCCAGCATTTT. J is TRBJ1-5 and V is TRBV4-1; 8 bases match TRBD1. The germline CDR1 and CDR2 sequences are MGHRA and YSYEKL. Trimming removed 3 bases from V and 6 bases from J; junction bases left unmatched: 13. The CDR3 has 17 amino acids.

The V call is TRBV10-2, the J call TRBJ2-7, with D unclear. From germline, CDR1 is WSHSY and CDR2 SAAADI. CDR3 size: 12 residues. Trimming took 8 bases from V and 2 from J, leaving 10 bases between them. CDR3 nucleotides: TGCGCCAGCGGCTTAATGACCTACGAGCAGTACTTC. Protein sequence: CASGLMTYEQYF.